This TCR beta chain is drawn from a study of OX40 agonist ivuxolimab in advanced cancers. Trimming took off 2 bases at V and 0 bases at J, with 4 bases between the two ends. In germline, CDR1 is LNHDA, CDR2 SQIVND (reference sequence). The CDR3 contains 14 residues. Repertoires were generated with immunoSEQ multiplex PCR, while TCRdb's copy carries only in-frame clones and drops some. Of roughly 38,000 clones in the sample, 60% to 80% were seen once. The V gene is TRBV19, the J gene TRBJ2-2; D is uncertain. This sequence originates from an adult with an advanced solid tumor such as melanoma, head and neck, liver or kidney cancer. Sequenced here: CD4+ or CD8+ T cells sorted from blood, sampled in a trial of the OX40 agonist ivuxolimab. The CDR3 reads CASSILSNTGELFF. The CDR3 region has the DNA TGTGCCAGTAGTATACTCTCGAACACCGGGGAGCTGTTTTTT.